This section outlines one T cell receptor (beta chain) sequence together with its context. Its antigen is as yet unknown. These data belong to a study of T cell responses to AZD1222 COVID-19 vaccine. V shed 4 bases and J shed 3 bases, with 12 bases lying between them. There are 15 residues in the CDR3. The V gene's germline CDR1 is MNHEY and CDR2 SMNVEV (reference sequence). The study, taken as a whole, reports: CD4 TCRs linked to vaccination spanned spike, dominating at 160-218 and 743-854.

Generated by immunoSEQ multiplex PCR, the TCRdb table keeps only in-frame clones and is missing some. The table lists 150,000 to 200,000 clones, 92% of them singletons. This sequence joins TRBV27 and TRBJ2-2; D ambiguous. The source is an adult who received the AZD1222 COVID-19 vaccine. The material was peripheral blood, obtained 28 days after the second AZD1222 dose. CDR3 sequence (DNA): TGTGCCAGCAGTTGGTTATGGAGCGACACCGGGGAGCTGTTTTTT. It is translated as CASSWLWSDTGELFF.